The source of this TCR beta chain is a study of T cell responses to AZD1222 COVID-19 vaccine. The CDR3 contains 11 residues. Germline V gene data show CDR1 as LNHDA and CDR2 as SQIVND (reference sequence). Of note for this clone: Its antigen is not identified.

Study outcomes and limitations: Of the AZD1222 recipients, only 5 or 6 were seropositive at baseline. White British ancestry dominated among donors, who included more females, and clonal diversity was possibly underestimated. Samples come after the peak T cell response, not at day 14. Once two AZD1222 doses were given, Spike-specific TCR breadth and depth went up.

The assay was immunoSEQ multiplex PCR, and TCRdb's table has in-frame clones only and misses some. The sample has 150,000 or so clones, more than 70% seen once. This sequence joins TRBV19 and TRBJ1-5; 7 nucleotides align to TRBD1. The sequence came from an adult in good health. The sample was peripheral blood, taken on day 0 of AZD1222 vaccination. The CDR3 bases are TGTGCAACAGGGGGCAATCAGCCCCAGCATTTT. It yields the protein CATGGNQPQHF.